The next 25 T cell receptor beta chains were all read from a single sample in a study of shared clonotypes between healthy human individuals. Clones were sequenced by immunoSEQ multiplex PCR, and TCRdb holds only the in-frame ones, with some missing. The data show 2 million to 2.5 million clones, with under 95% seen just once and 0.36% held by the top ten. Sample: naive CD4+ T cells from PBMCs. Indicated subset: CD45RA+ positively selected. These receptors all stem from a man younger than 30 in good health. Some clones in this sample may be carry-over from other donors' samples.

The rearrangement uses TRBV7-3 and TRBJ2-1; 9 bases align to TRBD2. Unmatched junction bases numbered 12, after V lost 1 base and J lost 8 bases. Germline CDR1 SGHTA, CDR2 FQGTGA. The CDR3 is made up of 17 amino acids. In DNA, the CDR3 is TGTGCCAGCAGCTTAAGACTAGCGGAAGCCACTTCCCATGAGCAGTTCTTC. It encodes CASSLRLAEATSHEQFF.

The chain employs TRBV6-1 and TRBJ2-7; D unresolved. Germline V gene data show CDR1 as MNHNS and CDR2 as SASEGT. With 6 bases removed from V and 3 bases from J, the gap between germline ends came to 12 bases. The CDR3 contains 13 residues. The CDR3 region is CASSPLGNYEQYF. The CDR3 region has the DNA TGTGCCAGCAGCCCCTTGGGTAACTACGAGCAGTACTTC.

The chain is built from TRBV2 and TRBJ2-2; D gene uncertain. Germline V lookup: CDR1 SNHLY, CDR2 FYNNEI. V was shortened by 7 bases and J by 1 base, with 4 bases between the two germline ends. This CDR3 is built from 12 residues. For the CDR3, the DNA is TGTGCCAGCATCAGGAACACCGGGGAGCTGTTTTTT. Translation: CASIRNTGELFF.

The rearrangement uses TRBV5-1 and TRBJ2-5; 7 bases line up with TRBD1. Germline CDR1 and CDR2: SGHRS and YFSETQ. The CDR3 consists of 13 residues. Losses at the gene ends were 3 bases for V and 4 bases for J; bases not matched to a gene: 3. The CDR3 spells CASSWDSLETQYF. In DNA form, the CDR3 reads TGCGCCAGCAGCTGGGACAGCCTAGAGACCCAGTACTTC.

The chain carries TRBV5-1 and TRBJ2-7; TRBD2 aligns across 10 bases. The V and J ends lost 3 bases and 5 bases, in that order; junction bases with no gene match: 8. From germline, CDR1 is SGHRS and CDR2 YFSETQ. This CDR3 region has 15 residues. The CDR3 coding sequence is TGCGCCAGCAGCTCTGCTAGCGGGAGTTTCAACGAGCAGTACTTC. Its protein is CASSSASGSFNEQYF.

This clone was seen a handful of times. The V and J genes are TRBV9 and TRBJ1-2, with D perhaps TRBD1 (5 bases). The V gene lost 4 bases and the J gene lost 7 bases, with 14 bases spanning the gap. This CDR3 is built from 13 residues. CDR1 is SGDLS, CDR2 YYNGEE, per germline. This CDR3 is CASSRTPVFGYTF. CDR3 nucleotide sequence: TGTGCCAGCAGCAGGACACCCGTTTTTGGCTACACCTTC.

The chain employs TRBV2 and TRBJ1-5, with unresolved D. V was pared by 3 bases and J by 2 bases, with 5 bases between. Germline V gives CDR1 SNHLY, CDR2 FYNNEI. This CDR3 spans 13 amino acids. The CDR3 loop is CASSDWGNQPQHF. In nucleotides, the CDR3 is TGTGCCAGCAGTGACTGGGGCAATCAGCCCCAGCATTTT. Looking up the rest from reference TRBV2 and TRBJ1-5 gives the full variable domain: EPEVTQTPSHQVTQMGQEVILRCVPISNHLYFYWYRQILGQKVEFLVSFYNNEISEKSEIFDDQFSVERPDGSNFTLKIRSTKLEDSAMYFCASSDWGNQPQHFGDGTRLSIL.

The chain employs TRBV29-1 and TRBJ2-7; 9 nucleotides match TRBD1. The germline gives CDR1 SQVTM, CDR2 ANQGSEA. The CDR3 length is 14 residues. V lost 5 bases and J lost 2; bases outside the gene matches: 7. The CDR3 sequence: CSVFWDRAPYEQYF. CDR3 DNA sequence: TGCAGCGTTTTCTGGGACAGGGCCCCCTACGAGCAGTACTTC.

The rearrangement links TRBV28 to TRBJ2-7, with 11 bases matching TRBD2. The CDR3 runs to 16 residues. CDR1 and CDR2 (germline): MDHEN, SYDVKM. The ends lost 5 bases at V and 0 bases at J; junction bases unmatched: 6. DNA for the CDR3: TGTGCCAGCAGTCCACCGGGACTAGCGGCCTCCTACGAGCAGTACTTC. This translates into CASSPPGLAASYEQYF.

V usage is TRBV11-2 and J usage is TRBJ1-2; 8 nucleotides line up with TRBD1. The CDR3 is 16 amino acids. With 0 bases clipped from V and 6 bases from J, the junction kept 9 bases outside the gene matches. CDR1 is SGHAT, CDR2 FQNNGV, per germline. CDR3 loop: CASSLDRGATGDGYTF. Here the CDR3 DNA reads TGTGCCAGCAGCTTAGATCGGGGAGCGACAGGGGATGGCTACACCTTC.

This chain connects TRBV15 to TRBJ1-2; D gene uncertain. The CDR3 length is 15 residues. V shed 1 base and J shed 0 bases, with 9 bases lying between them. The germline CDR1 and CDR2 sequences are LNHNV and YYDKDF (reference sequence). This CDR3 is CATSRATDANYGYTF. Written as DNA, the CDR3 is TGTGCCACCAGCAGAGCCACAGACGCTAACTATGGCTACACCTTC.

This chain uses TRBV27 with TRBJ2-3; a weak D match, TRBD1 (6 bases). Germline V gene sequence: CDR1 MNHEY, CDR2 SMNVEV (reference sequence). The length of the CDR3 is 15 residues. V was cut by 5 bases and J by 2 bases, with 14 bases left in between. CDR3 DNA sequence: TGTGCCAGCAGTCGGGCAGGGGCCTTCACAGATACGCAGTATTTT. Translated: CASSRAGAFTDTQYF.

This CDR3 reads CASTLSGRAPDTQYF. In DNA form, the CDR3 reads TGTGCCAGCACGCTGAGCGGGAGGGCCCCAGATACGCAGTATTTT. The gene calls are TRBV27 and TRBJ2-3; 10 bases agree with TRBD2. Trimming took 7 bases from V and 4 from J; bases not matched to a gene: 8. Germline CDR1 is MNHEY and CDR2 is SMNVEV (reference sequence). The CDR3 loop spans 15 amino acids.

This clone was found a few times. V usage is TRBV7-9 and J usage is TRBJ1-1; TRBD1 matches 8 bases. The CDR3 is 13 amino acids. The V gene end was trimmed by 5 bases and the J gene end by 8 bases; junction bases not matched to a gene: 7. Germline CDR1 is SEHNR and CDR2 is FQNEAQ (reference sequence). The CDR3: CASSPDRGFEAFF. In nucleotides, the CDR3 is TGTGCCAGCAGCCCCGACAGGGGATTCGAAGCTTTCTTT.

CDR3 bases: TGTGCCATCAGTGAAGGGAGACGCGGGAGGGTCAACAATGAGCAGTTCTTC. It translates to CAISEGRRGRVNNEQFF. The rearrangement joins TRBV10-3 to TRBJ2-1; 9 bases map to TRBD2. The ends lost 3 bases at V and 5 bases at J; junction bases unmatched: 11. CDR3 length: 17 amino acids. Germline V gene data show CDR1 as ENHRY and CDR2 as SYGVKD.

The V and J genes are TRBV28 and TRBJ2-2, with D possibly matching TRBD1 (5 bases). Germline CDR1 and CDR2: MDHEN and SYDVKM. Trimming took 5 bases from V and 6 from J, leaving 19 bases between them. The CDR3 is 16 residues long. CDR3 in amino acids: CASSRGMNWEAGELFF. In DNA, the CDR3 is TGTGCCAGCAGTAGGGGTATGAATTGGGAAGCCGGGGAGCTGTTTTTT.

The chain combines TRBV28 with TRBJ2-6, with D unclear. The CDR3 contains 18 residues. Germline CDR1 reads MDHEN; CDR2 reads SYDVKM. V dropped 0 bases and J dropped 0 bases, with 12 bases sitting between them. CDR3 in DNA: TGTGCCAGCAGTTTATGGGTAGGTGGCGACTCTGGGGCCAACGTCCTGACTTTC. Amino acids: CASSLWVGGDSGANVLTF.

The J gene is TRBJ1-3, the V gene TRBV7-9; a weak D match, TRBD1 (6 bases). The CDR3 has 14 amino acids. Between the trimmed V and J ends, which lost 4 bases and 1 base, there was a span of 8 bases. Germline V CDR1 and CDR2: SEHNR, FQNEAQ (reference sequence). The CDR3 DNA follows: TGTGCCAGCAGCTCACAGGGATCTGGAAACACCATATATTTT. Translating it yields CASSSQGSGNTIYF.

V and J are TRBV15 and TRBJ1-5; perhaps TRBD1 as D (6 bases). The CDR3 covers 14 residues. V was trimmed by 4 bases and J by 6 bases, leaving 13 bases between them. CDR1 LNHNV and CDR2 YYDKDF come from the germline V gene (reference sequence). Written as DNA, the CDR3 is TGTGCCACCAGCAACCGGGGGGCGGGTCAGCCCCAGCATTTT. The encoded protein is CATSNRGAGQPQHF.

The V and J genes are TRBV18 and TRBJ1-1, with D uncertain. The CDR3 is made up of 15 amino acids. In germline, CDR1 is KGHSH, CDR2 LQKENI. Trimming stripped 1 base from V and 1 base from J, with 10 bases between. The CDR3 DNA is TGTGCCAGCTCACCACGGGCGGGAGGGAACACTGAAGCTTTCTTT. Amino acid sequence: CASSPRAGGNTEAFF.

V and J are TRBV28 and TRBJ2-2; 9 nucleotides line up with TRBD1. Trimming took 1 base from V and 5 from J; bases not matched to a gene: 5. CDR3 length: 16 residues. CDR1 is MDHEN and CDR2 is SYDVKM in the germline V gene. This CDR3 is CASSLLGTGRTGELFF. As DNA, the CDR3 is TGTGCCAGCAGTTTATTAGGGACAGGGAGGACCGGGGAGCTGTTTTTT.

The rearrangement uses TRBV15 and TRBJ2-7; tentatively, D is TRBD1 (6 bases). Looked up from germline, CDR1 is LNHNV and CDR2 is YYDKDF (reference sequence). This CDR3 is built from 16 residues. V was cut by 1 base and J by 5 bases, with 18 bases left in between. CDR3 sequence: CATSRGVSGAVDEQYF. The CDR3 region has the DNA TGTGCCACCAGCAGAGGAGTGTCAGGGGCAGTAGACGAGCAGTACTTC.

The chain links TRBV5-1 to TRBJ1-3; D not resolved. CDR1 is SGHRS and CDR2 is YFSETQ in the germline V gene. The V gene lost 0 bases and the J gene lost 0 bases, with 16 bases spanning the gap. The CDR3 is 18 residues long. CDR3 nucleotide sequence: TGCGCCAGCAGCTTGGCAGGCCTGGTCGGCCTCTCTGGAAACACCATATATTTT. Amino acid sequence: CASSLAGLVGLSGNTIYF. The entire variable domain, with the rest obtained from reference TRBV5-1 and TRBJ1-3, is as follows: KAGVTQTPRYLIKTRGQQVTLSCSPISGHRSVSWYQQTPGQGLQFLFEYFSETQRNKGNFPGRFSGRQFSNSRSEMNVSTLELGDSALYLCASSLAGLVGLSGNTIYFGEGSWLTVV.

V and J are TRBV5-6 and TRBJ2-1; 7 bases match TRBD2. The trim removed 1 base at V and 5 bases at J, leaving 6 bases unmatched. The CDR3 loop spans 15 amino acids. Germline V gene data show CDR1 as SGHDT and CDR2 as YYEEEE. CDR3 residues: CASSLYTSVDNEQFF. CDR3 bases: TGTGCCAGCAGCTTGTATACTAGCGTAGACAATGAGCAGTTCTTC.

The J gene is TRBJ2-5, the V gene TRBV28, with a weak D call TRBD1 (5 bases). This CDR3 has 17 amino acids. CDR1 and CDR2 (germline): MDHEN, SYDVKM. Trimming took 1 base from V and 5 from J, leaving 20 bases between them. For the CDR3, the DNA is TGTGCCAGCAGTTTATCCCTTGCCGAGGTCAGGGCGGAGACCCAGTACTTC. Protein product: CASSLSLAEVRAETQYF.